What follows are 3 T cell receptor beta chains derived from one specimen sequenced in a study of CD8 T cells in cerebrospinal fluid in Alzheimer's disease (TCRdb year 2020). To prepare the library, 10x single-cell sequencing was applied. Data came from a NextSeq 550. TCRdb reprocessed the reads, reporting each CDR3 protein sequence once and no DNA. The sample table gives about 1,200 distinct CDR3 sequences. The ten top clones hold about 8.1% of the sample. The specimen sequenced was cerebrospinal fluid. These receptors were taken from a human donor in good health.

This clonotype is labeled medium-sized based on frequency. The rearrangement links TRBV4-1 to TRBJ2-2; TCRdb selects TRBD2, and the lack of DNA leaves this call unchecked. The CDR3 contains 17 residues. Germline V gene lookup returns CDR1 MGHRA and CDR2 YSYEKL. CDR3 region: CASSQILRGTAHRELFF.

This chain connects TRBV19 to TRBJ1-1. This CDR3 region has 12 residues. Germline V CDR1 and CDR2: LNHDA, SQIVND (reference sequence). The CDR3 protein is CASSITYTEAFF.

V gene TRBV6-6 combines with J gene TRBJ1-5; TCRdb's D gene call, TRBD1, goes unchecked for lack of DNA. The germline CDR1 and CDR2 sequences are MNHNY and SVGAGI (reference sequence). The CDR3 length is 18 residues. This CDR3 is CASSYPSDGTWGNQPQHF.